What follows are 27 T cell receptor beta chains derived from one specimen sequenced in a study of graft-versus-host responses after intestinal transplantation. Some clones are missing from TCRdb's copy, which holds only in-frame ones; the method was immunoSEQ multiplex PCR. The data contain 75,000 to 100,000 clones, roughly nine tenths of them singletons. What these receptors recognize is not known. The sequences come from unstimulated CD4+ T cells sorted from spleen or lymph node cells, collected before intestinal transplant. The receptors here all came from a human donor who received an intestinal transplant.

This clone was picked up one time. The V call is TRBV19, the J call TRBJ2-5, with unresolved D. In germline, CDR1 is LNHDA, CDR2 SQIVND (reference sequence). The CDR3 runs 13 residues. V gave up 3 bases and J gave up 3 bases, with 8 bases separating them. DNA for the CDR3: TGTGCCAGTAGTATCTACCGGGAAGAGACCCAGTACTTC. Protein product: CASSIYREETQYF.

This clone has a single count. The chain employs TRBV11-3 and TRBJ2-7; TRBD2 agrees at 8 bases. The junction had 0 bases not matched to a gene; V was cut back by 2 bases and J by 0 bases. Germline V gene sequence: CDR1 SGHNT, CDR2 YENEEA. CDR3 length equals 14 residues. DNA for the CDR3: TGTGCCAGCAGCTTAAGCGGGAGCTCCTACGAGCAGTACTTC. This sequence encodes CASSLSGSSYEQYF.

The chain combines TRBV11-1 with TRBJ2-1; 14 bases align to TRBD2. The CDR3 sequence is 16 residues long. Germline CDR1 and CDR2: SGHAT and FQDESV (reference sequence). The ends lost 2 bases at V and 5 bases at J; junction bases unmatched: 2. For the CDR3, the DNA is TGTGCCAGCAGCTTAAGACTAGCGGGAGGGAACAATGAGCAGTTCTTC. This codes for CASSLRLAGGNNEQFF.

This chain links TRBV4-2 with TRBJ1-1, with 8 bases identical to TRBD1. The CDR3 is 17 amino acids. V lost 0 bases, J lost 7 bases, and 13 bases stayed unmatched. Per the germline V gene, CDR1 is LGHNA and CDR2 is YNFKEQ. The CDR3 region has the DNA TGTGCCAGCAGCCAAGATAGGGACAGGTGGCTCCGAAGTGAAGCTTTCTTT. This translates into CASSQDRDRWLRSEAFF.

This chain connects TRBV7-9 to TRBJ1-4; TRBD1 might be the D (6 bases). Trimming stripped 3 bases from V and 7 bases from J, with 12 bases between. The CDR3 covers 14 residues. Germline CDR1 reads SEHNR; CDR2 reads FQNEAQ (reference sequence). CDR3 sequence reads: CASSFQGWSEKLFF. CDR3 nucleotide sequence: TGTGCCAGCAGCTTTCAGGGGTGGAGTGAAAAACTGTTTTTT.

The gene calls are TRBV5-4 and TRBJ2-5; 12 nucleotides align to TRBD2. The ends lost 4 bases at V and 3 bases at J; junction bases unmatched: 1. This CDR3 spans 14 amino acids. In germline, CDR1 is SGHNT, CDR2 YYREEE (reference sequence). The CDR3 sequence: CASSRTSGEETQYF. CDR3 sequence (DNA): TGTGCCAGCAGCAGGACTAGCGGGGAAGAGACCCAGTACTTC.

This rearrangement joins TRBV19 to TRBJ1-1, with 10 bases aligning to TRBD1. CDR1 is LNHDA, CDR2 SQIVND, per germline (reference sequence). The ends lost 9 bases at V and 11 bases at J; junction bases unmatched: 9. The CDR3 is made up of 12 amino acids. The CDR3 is CASDRGQGEAFF. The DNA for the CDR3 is TGTGCCAGCGACAGGGGGCAAGGAGAGGCTTTCTTT.

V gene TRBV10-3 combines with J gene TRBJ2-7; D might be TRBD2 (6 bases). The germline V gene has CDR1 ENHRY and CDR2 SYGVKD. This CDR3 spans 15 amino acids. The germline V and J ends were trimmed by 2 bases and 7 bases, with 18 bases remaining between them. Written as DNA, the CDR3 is TGTGCCATCAGTGAGCTAAACCCGGGAGTGGGGGAGCAGTACTTC. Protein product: CAISELNPGVGEQYF.

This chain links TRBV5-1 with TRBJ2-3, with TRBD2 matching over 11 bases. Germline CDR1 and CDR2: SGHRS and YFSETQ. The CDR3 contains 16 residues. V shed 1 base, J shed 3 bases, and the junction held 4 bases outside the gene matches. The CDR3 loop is CASSLTSGSGTDTQYF. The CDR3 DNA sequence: TGCGCCAGCAGCTTGACTAGCGGGAGTGGTACAGATACGCAGTATTTT. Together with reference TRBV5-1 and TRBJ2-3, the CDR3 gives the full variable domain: KAGVTQTPRYLIKTRGQQVTLSCSPISGHRSVSWYQQTPGQGLQFLFEYFSETQRNKGNFPGRFSGRQFSNSRSEMNVSTLELGDSALYLCASSLTSGSGTDTQYFGPGTRLTVL.

The CDR3 sequence is CASSSRNTEAFF. CDR3 coding DNA: TGTGCCAGCAGCTCCAGGAACACTGAAGCTTTCTTT. J is TRBJ1-1 and V is TRBV5-4; D is undetermined. The V and J ends lost 3 bases and 1 base respectively, with 4 bases between them. The CDR3 has 12 residues. Germline V gene data show CDR1 as SGHNT and CDR2 as YYREEE (reference sequence). Together with reference TRBV5-4 and TRBJ1-1, the CDR3 gives the full variable domain: ETGVTQSPTHLIKTRGQQVTLRCSSQSGHNTVSWYQQALGQGPQFIFQYYREEENGRGNFPPRFSGLQFPNYSSELNVNALELDDSALYLCASSSRNTEAFFGQGTRLTVV.

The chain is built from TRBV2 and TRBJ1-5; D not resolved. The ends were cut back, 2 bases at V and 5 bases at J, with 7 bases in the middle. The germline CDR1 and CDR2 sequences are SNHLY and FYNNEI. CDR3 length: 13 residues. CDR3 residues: CASSEYEDQPQHF. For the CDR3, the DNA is TGTGCCAGCAGTGAATATGAGGATCAGCCCCAGCATTTT.

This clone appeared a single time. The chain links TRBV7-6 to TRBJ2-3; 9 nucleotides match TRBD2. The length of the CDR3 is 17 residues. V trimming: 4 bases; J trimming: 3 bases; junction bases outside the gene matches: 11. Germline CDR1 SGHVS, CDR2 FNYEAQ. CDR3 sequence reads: CASSSRASGKGTDTQYF. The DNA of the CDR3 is TGTGCCAGCAGCTCGCGGGCTAGCGGGAAGGGGACAGATACGCAGTATTTT.

CDR3 protein: CASSQDGIGGPTNEQFF. CDR3 nucleotide sequence: TGCGCCAGCAGCCAAGATGGCATCGGGGGGCCGACCAATGAGCAGTTCTTC. The chain carries TRBV4-1 and TRBJ2-1; D may be TRBD2 (7 bases). Germline values: CDR1 MGHRA, CDR2 YSYEKL. V lost 0 bases, J lost 6 bases, and 18 bases lay in between. This CDR3 is 17 amino acids long.

The CDR3 sequence is CAWSVRQGIYGYTF. The CDR3 nucleotides are TGTGCCTGGAGTGTACGACAGGGGATTTATGGCTACACCTTC. The rearrangement links TRBV30 to TRBJ1-2, with 8 bases matching TRBD1. The ends lost 0 bases at V and 5 bases at J; junction bases unmatched: 5. The germline V gene encodes CDR1 GTSNPN and CDR2 SVGIG (reference sequence). The CDR3 contains 14 residues.

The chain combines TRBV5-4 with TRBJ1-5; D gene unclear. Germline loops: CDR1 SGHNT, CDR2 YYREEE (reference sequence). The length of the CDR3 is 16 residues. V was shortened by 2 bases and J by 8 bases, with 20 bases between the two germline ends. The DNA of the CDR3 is TGTGCCAGCAGCTTAAGTTCGGGCGGGGTTACGGAGCCCCAGCATTTT. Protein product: CASSLSSGGVTEPQHF.

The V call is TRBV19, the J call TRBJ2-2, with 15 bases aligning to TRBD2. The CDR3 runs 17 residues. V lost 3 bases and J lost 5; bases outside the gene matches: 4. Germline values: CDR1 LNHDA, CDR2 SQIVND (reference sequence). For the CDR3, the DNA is TGTGCCAGTAGTATTGGGACTAGCGGGAGGAGAACCGGGGAGCTGTTTTTT. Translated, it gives CASSIGTSGRRTGELFF.

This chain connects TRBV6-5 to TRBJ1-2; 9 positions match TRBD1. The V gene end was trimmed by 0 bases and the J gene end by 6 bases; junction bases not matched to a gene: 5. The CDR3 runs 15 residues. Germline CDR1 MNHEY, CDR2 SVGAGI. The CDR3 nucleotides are TGTGCCAGCAGTTACTCCAACAGGGGGCGCGATGGCTACACCTTC. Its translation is CASSYSNRGRDGYTF.

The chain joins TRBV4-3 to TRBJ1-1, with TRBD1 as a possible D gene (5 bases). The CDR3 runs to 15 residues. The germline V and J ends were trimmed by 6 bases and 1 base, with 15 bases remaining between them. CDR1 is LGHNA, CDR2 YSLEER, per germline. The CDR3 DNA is TGCGCCAGCAGTGCAAGGGTTAGGGGGAACACTGAAGCTTTCTTT. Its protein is CASSARVRGNTEAFF.

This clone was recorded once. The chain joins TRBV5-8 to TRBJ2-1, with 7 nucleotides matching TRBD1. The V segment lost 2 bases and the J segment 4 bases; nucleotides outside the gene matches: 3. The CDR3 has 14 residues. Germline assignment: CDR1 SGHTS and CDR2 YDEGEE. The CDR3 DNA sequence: TGTGCCAGCAGCTTCGGGACAGCTTACAATGAGCAGTTCTTC. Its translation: CASSFGTAYNEQFF.

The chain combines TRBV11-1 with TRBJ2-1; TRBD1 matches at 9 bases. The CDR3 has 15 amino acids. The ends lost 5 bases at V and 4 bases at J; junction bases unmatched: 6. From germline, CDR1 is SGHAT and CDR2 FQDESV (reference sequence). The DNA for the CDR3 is TGTGCCAGCAGCCGCGCGGACAGGGGTTACAATGAGCAGTTCTTC. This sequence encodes CASSRADRGYNEQFF.

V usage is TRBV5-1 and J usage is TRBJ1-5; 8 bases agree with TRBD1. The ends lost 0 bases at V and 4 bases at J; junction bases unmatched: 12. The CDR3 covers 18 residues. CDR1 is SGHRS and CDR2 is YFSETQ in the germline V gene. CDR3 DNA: TGCGCCAGCAGCTTGGCCCAATGGACAGGGCAGGTAAATCAGCCCCAGCATTTT. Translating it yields CASSLAQWTGQVNQPQHF.

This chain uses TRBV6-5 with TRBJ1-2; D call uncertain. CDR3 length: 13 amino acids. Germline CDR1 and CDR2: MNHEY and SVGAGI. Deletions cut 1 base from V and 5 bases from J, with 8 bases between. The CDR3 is CASSYWAEYGYTF. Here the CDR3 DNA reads TGTGCCAGCAGTTACTGGGCCGAATATGGCTACACCTTC.

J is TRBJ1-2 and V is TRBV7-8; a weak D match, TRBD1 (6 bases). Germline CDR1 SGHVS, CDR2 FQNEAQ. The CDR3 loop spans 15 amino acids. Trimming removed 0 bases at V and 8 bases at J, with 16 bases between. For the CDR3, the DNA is TGTGCCAGCAGCTTAGCTGGGACAACTGATCGAGGCTACACCTTC. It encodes CASSLAGTTDRGYTF.

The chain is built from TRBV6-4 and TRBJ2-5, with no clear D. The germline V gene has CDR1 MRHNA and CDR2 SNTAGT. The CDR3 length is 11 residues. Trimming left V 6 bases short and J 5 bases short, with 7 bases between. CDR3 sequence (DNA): TGTGCCAGCAGAACCGGGGAGACCCAGTACTTC. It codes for CASRTGETQYF.

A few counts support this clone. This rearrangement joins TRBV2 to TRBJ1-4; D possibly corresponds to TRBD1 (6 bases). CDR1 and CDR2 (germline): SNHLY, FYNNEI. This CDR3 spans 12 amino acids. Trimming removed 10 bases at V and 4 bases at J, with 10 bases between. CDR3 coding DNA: TGTGCCAAACAGGGCGGTAATGAAAAACTGTTTTTT. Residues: CAKQGGNEKLFF. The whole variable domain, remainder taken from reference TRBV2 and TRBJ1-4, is EPEVTQTPSHQVTQMGQEVILRCVPISNHLYFYWYRQILGQKVEFLVSFYNNEISEKSEIFDDQFSVERPDGSNFTLKIRSTKLEDSAMYFCAKQGGNEKLFFGSGTQLSVL.

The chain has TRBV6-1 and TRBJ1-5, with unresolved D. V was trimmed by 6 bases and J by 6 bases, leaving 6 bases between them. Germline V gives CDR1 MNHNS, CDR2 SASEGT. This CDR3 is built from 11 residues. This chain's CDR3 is CASRERQPQHF. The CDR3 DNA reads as TGTGCCAGCAGAGAACGTCAGCCCCAGCATTTT.

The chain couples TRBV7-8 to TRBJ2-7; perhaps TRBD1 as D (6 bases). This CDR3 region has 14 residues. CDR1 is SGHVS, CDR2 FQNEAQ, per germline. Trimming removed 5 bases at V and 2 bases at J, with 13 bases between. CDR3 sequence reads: CASSPRDNTYEQYF. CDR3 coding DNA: TGTGCCAGCAGCCCCCGGGACAACACCTACGAGCAGTACTTC.